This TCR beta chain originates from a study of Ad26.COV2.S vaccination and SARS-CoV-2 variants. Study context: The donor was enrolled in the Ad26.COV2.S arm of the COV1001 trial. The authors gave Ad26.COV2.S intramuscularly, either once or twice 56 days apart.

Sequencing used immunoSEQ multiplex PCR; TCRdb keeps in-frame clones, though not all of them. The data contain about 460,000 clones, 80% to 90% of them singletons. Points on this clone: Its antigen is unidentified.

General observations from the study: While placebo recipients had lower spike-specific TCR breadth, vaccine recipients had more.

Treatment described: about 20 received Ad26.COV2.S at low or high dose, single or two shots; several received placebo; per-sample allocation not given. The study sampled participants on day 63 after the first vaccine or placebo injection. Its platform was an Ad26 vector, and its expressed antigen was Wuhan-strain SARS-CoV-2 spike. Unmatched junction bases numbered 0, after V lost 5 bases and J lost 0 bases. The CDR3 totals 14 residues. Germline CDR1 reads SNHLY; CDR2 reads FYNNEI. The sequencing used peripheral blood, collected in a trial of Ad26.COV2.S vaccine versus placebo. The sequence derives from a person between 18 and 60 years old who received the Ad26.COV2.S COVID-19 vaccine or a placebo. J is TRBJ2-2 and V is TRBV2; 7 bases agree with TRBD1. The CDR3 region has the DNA TGTGCCAGCAGTCAGGGGGCGAACACCGGGGAGCTGTTTTTT. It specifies CASSQGANTGELFF. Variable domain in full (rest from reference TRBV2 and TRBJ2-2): EPEVTQTPSHQVTQMGQEVILRCVPISNHLYFYWYRQILGQKVEFLVSFYNNEISEKSEIFDDQFSVERPDGSNFTLKIRSTKLEDSAMYFCASSQGANTGELFFGEGSRLTVL.